The source of this TCR beta chain is a study of cytomegalovirus exposure and HLA in healthy donors. Points from the study as a whole: In a later analysis, at a false discovery rate of 0.05, under 20,000 TCR beta sequences were associated with HLA alleles.

To note about this clone: The target antigen is unknown.

At sampling all donors were nominally healthy, likely with unrecorded immune exposures. The PCR used 60 Vbeta and 13 Jbeta primers. Using immunoSEQ multiplex PCR, the repertoire was profiled, and TCRdb retains in-frame clones only, with some absent. The sample lists fewer than 150,000 clones; over 70% were seen once. V was trimmed by 5 bases and J by 4 bases, leaving 14 bases between them. The CDR3 covers 15 residues. Germline assignment: CDR1 SGHTA and CDR2 FQGNSA. Specimen: PBMCs. This receptor was taken from a female donor in good health and CMV-seropositive. The rearrangement joins TRBV7-2 to TRBJ1-4, with a weak D call TRBD1 (6 bases). CDR3 in DNA: TGTGCCAGCAGCCCACGGGCAGGGGATAATGAAAAACTGTTTTTT. This sequence encodes CASSPRAGDNEKLFF.